This T cell receptor (beta chain) was captured in a study of blood T cell repertoires in COVID-19 (dated by TCRdb to about 2020). In the study overall: The collaborator samples originated in the United States, Italy and Spain and spanned the acute and convalescent phases of COVID-19. The samples were drawn from two sources: the first 160 participants of the ongoing ImmuneRACE study, and fewer than 1,500 subjects contributed by 6 global collaborators. The material from the prospective study consisted of cDNA or gDNA derived from T cells, B-cell-depleted T cells, or PBMCs. Deeply sampled blood TCRbeta repertoires from subjects exposed to, actively infected with, or recovered from COVID-19 were included in the dataset. Where HLA class I and class II types were available, the types were taken from metadata supplied by the sample provider, not from assay-based typing. A freely available public database, intended as a resource for researchers studying the immune response to SARS-CoV-2, is where the repertoires were released. A de-identified subject ID, COVID-19 status, age in years and sex were almost always included in the sample metadata.

Concerning this clone itself: Its specific antigen is unknown. Base qualities were left out, and no much larger clone turns up one base away.

The investigation overall reported the following: The quantity of clinical and demographic metadata differed by source and by participant and was supplied without curation.

Whole blood was collected in K2EDTA tubes by collaborating institutions according to the institutions' own protocols. For TCRbeta analysis, collaborator samples were shipped as frozen whole blood, as isolated PBMCs, or as DNA extracted from either sample type. CDR1 SGDLS and CDR2 YYNGEE were looked up in the germline V gene. Germline trimming: 4 bases from V, 10 bases from J; junction bases outside gene matches: 14. Taken from cysteine to phenylalanine, the CDR3 has 16 residues. Of the read, only the CDR3 DNA is kept; its 48 bases are in frame from base 1. TCRbeta CDR3 regions were amplified from genomic DNA using the immunoSEQ Assay, a bias-controlled multiplex PCR. Per the authors' processing: Within the assay, amplification of reference gene primers was used to estimate how many nucleated cells each sample contained. To quantify the absolute abundance of each unique TCRbeta CDR3 rearrangement, sequence reads were collapsed and filtered. For each sample, productive Simpson clonality was calculated as the square root of Simpson's diversity index over productive rearrangements. Drawn from immuneACCESS, this table holds only the in-frame rearrangements with V and J called that TCRdb kept. Clones are partly lost; checked studies trace under half to an unresolved V gene and leave the rest unexplained. That table gives V, J and clone size, and the DNA gave D and trimming. The sample records 61,000 or so clones, roughly 86% of which are singletons. Together, the top ten hold about 21% of the sample.

The sequenced sample was peripheral blood. The chain joins TRBV9 to TRBJ1-6; TRBD1 fits 7 bases in the junction. The receptor was isolated from a woman in her forties or fifties with active or convalescent COVID-19. The CDR3: CASSTRDREVGSPLHF. The base sequence is TGTGCCAGCAGCACACGGGACAGAGAAGTAGGATCACCCCTCCACTTT.